This TCR beta chain appears in the sequencing data of a study of T cells in localized non-small cell lung cancer. This clone showed up just a few times. Its antigen is not known. CDR1 and CDR2 from the germline V gene are SGHRS and YFSETQ. J gave up 7 bases and V 8 bases, and 12 bases lay outside the gene matches. CDR3 length equals 15 residues. The table came from immunoSEQ multiplex PCR; TCRdb's copy has only in-frame clones and leaves some out. The sample holds 61,000 or so clones, about nine tenths seen once. General study findings and limits: Appearances in adjacent lung were noted for a median approximately 52 of the top 100 tumor clones.

This chain joins TRBV5-1 and TRBJ1-6, with 7 bases lining up with TRBD1. This TCR came from a woman aged 40 to 75 with stage I lung adenocarcinoma. The sequencing used peripheral blood, collected before any cancer treatment. The CDR3 reads CASSTGDLGNSPLHF. CDR3 DNA: TGCGCCAGTTCAACAGGGGACCTCGGAAATTCACCCCTCCACTTT.